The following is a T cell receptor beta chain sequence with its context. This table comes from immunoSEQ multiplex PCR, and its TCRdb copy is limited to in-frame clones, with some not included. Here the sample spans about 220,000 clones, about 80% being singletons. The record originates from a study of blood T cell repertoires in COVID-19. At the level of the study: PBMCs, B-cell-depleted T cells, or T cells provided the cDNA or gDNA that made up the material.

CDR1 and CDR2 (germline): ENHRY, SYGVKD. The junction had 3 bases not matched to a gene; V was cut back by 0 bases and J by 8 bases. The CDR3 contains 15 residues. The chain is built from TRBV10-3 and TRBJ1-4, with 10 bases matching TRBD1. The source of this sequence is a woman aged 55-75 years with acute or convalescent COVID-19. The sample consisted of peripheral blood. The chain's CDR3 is CAISESGTGDEKLFF. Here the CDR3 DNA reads TGTGCCATCAGTGAGTCGGGGACAGGGGACGAAAAACTGTTTTTT.